This T cell receptor (beta chain) was sequenced during a study of cytomegalovirus exposure and HLA in healthy donors. Study as a whole: The 110 or so validation repertoires were produced on the same platform as the 550 to 700 repertoires of the first cohort. This was reported in a later analysis. General study findings and limits: Most TCR sequences were rare, but some public TCRs occurred in many donors. Listed as cytomegalovirus-associated were 150 to 200 TCR beta chains.

Sequenced by immunoSEQ multiplex PCR; TCRdb stores in-frame clones only, minus some. Of about 400,000 clones listed, roughly 88% are singletons. Germline V gene data show CDR1 as MGHRA and CDR2 as YSYEKL. V dropped 3 bases and J dropped 1; count of bases not matched to a gene: 3. CDR3 length: 16 amino acids. In regard to this clone: What it binds is unknown.

The sample was PBMCs. This TCR was sampled from a woman between 18 and 30 years old in good health and CMV-seronegative. This chain connects TRBV4-1 to TRBJ2-6, with 7 bases matching TRBD1. Here the CDR3 DNA reads TGCGCCAGCAGCCAGCCGACAGGGTCTGGGGCCAACGTCCTGACTTTC. Protein: CASSQPTGSGANVLTF.